This is a list of T cell receptor beta chains from one sample in a study of technical replicates of blood from several donors. TCRdb's table, derived via immunoSEQ multiplex PCR, lists solely in-frame clones and lacks some. The table records tens of thousands of clones, around 94% of them present only once. The specimen sequenced was T cells isolated from PBMCs. The receptors derive from a human donor in good health. Each CDR3 is given with its conserved first and last residue. The D gene is left open where the match is weak. The size of a clone is reported for some rows only, either as once, few or many, or as a class for expanded clones.

-	TRBV10-3	TRBD1	TRBJ2-5	TGTGCCATCAGTGGGCATTCAGGGGGAGAGACCCAGTACTTC	CAISGHSGGETQYF
-	TRBV7-3	-	TRBJ2-1	TGTGCCAGCAGCTTAGGACATAATTACAATGAGCAGTTCTTC	CASSLGHNYNEQFF
-	TRBV4-1	-	TRBJ1-3	TGCGCCAGCAGCCAAGAGTCGGGGGGTGTCTCTGGAAACACCATATATTTT	CASSQESGGVSGNTIYF
-	TRBV5-1	TRBD1	TRBJ1-2	TGCGCCAGCAGCGGGAAACAGGGGGCTAACTATGGCTACACCTTC	CASSGKQGANYGYTF
once	TRBV30	TRBD1	TRBJ1-1	TGTGCCTGGAGCCTGTCAGGGGGCACTGAAGCTTTCTTT	CAWSLSGGTEAFF
-	TRBV9	TRBD1	TRBJ1-1	TGTGCCAGCAGCGTAGCCCCGGACAGGGCTAACACTGAAGCTTTCTTT	CASSVAPDRANTEAFF
-	TRBV6-1	-	TRBJ2-1	TGTGCCAGCAAGACTGGATACAATGAGCAGTTCTTC	CASKTGYNEQFF
-	TRBV5-6	-	TRBJ2-7	TGTGCCAGCAGCTTGGCGGTTACCTACGAGCAGTACTTC	CASSLAVTYEQYF
-	TRBV11-3	TRBD2	TRBJ2-1	TGTGCCAGCAGCTTTCCCACTAGCGGGAGAAATGAGCAGTTCTTC	CASSFPTSGRNEQFF
-	TRBV2	-	TRBJ1-2	TGTGCCACCTTAACTAGGTCTAACTATGGCTACACCTTC	CATLTRSNYGYTF
-	TRBV25-1	TRBD2	TRBJ2-7	TGTGCCAGCAGCTTCTGGACTAGCGGGAGCCCCTACGAGCAGTACTTC	CASSFWTSGSPYEQYF
few	TRBV30	TRBD1	TRBJ1-1	TGTGCCTGTACACAGGGGGCGAACACTGAAGCTTTCTTT	CACTQGANTEAFF
-	TRBV4-1	TRBD1	TRBJ2-5	TGCGCCAGCAGCCAAGAACTGGACAGGGGGCGAGGAGAGACCCAGTACTTC	CASSQELDRGRGETQYF
-	TRBV6-1	-	TRBJ1-3	TGTGCCAGCAGTGAATGGGTTGAAGGGGGAAGAAACACCATATATTTT	CASSEWVEGGRNTIYF
-	TRBV28	-	TRBJ1-2	TGTGCCAGCAGTCTGGAAGGGGACTGGGGGGATGGCTACACCTTC	CASSLEGDWGDGYTF
-	TRBV4-3	-	TRBJ1-2	TGCGCCAGCAGCCAGACAAAGGGGACTGCTTTTGCCTATGGCTACACCTTC	CASSQTKGTAFAYGYTF
-	TRBV7-6	-	TRBJ2-5	TGTGCCAGCAGCTTAGGGGCAGGAGGGGAGACCCAGTACTTC	CASSLGAGGETQYF
-	TRBV4-1	-	TRBJ2-2	TGCGCCAGCAGCCAATTGGAAGCGGGGAACACCGGGGAGCTGTTTTTT	CASSQLEAGNTGELFF
-	TRBV19	-	TRBJ2-6	TGTGCCAGTAGCCAGGGTCGCTCTGGGGCCAACGTCCTGACTTTC	CASSQGRSGANVLTF
-	TRBV6-1	-	TRBJ2-3	TGTGCCAGCAGTGAAGCCCCAGGCGGCACAGATACGCAGTATTTT	CASSEAPGGTDTQYF
-	TRBV5-6	-	TRBJ2-1	TGTGCCAGCAGGGGGGCGGTCGCCGCCTACAATGAGCAGTTCTTC	CASRGAVAAYNEQFF
-	TRBV4-3	-	TRBJ1-5	TGCGCCAGCAGCCAAGACAGATATAGCAATCAGCCCCAGCATTTT	CASSQDRYSNQPQHF
-	TRBV2	-	TRBJ1-1	TGTGCCAGCAGTGAGGGGAGGACTGAAGCTTTCTTT	CASSEGRTEAFF
once	TRBV6-6	TRBD1	TRBJ2-3	TGTGCCAGCACCAGACAGGGTCCTTCAGATACGCAGTATTTT	CASTRQGPSDTQYF
-	TRBV27	-	TRBJ1-4	TGTGCCAGCAGTCCGGGGACAATTAATGAAAAACTGTTTTTT	CASSPGTINEKLFF
once	TRBV6-5	-	TRBJ1-3	TGTGCCAGCAGCGAAACGAGGGTTTCTGGAAACACCATATATTTT	CASSETRVSGNTIYF
-	TRBV7-6	-	TRBJ2-3	TGTGCCAGCAGCCATCCCAGCACAGATACGCAGTATTTT	CASSHPSTDTQYF
-	TRBV19	-	TRBJ1-2	TGTGCCAGTAGTATGGTAACAGCTACTCTTGACCTCTATGGCTACACCTTC	CASSMVTATLDLYGYTF
-	TRBV5-1	TRBD2	TRBJ2-7	TGCGCCAGCAATTTGGAACTAGCGGGATCCGAGCAGTACTTC	CASNLELAGSEQYF
-	TRBV6-1	TRBD1	TRBJ1-1	TGTGCCAGCAGCCAGACAGGGCGAACTTTCTTT	CASSQTGRTFF
once	TRBV27	-	TRBJ2-7	TGTGCCAGCAGCCGGACTGCCTCCTACGAGCAGTACTTC	CASSRTASYEQYF
-	TRBV9	TRBD2	TRBJ2-1	TGTGCCAGCAGCGCGCCGGGACTAGCGGGAGTCAATGAGCAGTTCTTC	CASSAPGLAGVNEQFF
once	TRBV19	-	TRBJ1-2	TGTGCCAGTAGTATAGAGCGCCATGGCTACACCTTC	CASSIERHGYTF
once	TRBV14	-	TRBJ2-2	TGTGCCAGCAGCCCTGACCGGGGGTCTAACACCGGGGAGCTGTTTTTT	CASSPDRGSNTGELFF
-	TRBV28	TRBD1	TRBJ1-2	TGTGCCAGCAGTTCGCCGACAGGGGGCTCTGGCTACACCTTC	CASSSPTGGSGYTF
-	TRBV18	-	TRBJ1-2	TGTGCCAGCTCACATGAGCAGGACTCTAACTATGGCTACACCTTC	CASSHEQDSNYGYTF
-	TRBV5-4	TRBD2	TRBJ2-7	TGTGCCAGCAGCTTTGGTAGCGGGAGGGCCGAGCAGTACTTC	CASSFGSGRAEQYF
-	TRBV7-2	-	TRBJ2-3	TGTGCCAGCAGCTTCGGGGTAGATACGCAGTATTTT	CASSFGVDTQYF
-	TRBV7-9	TRBD2	TRBJ2-1	TGTGCCAGCACCTGGACTAGCGACTACAATGAGCAGTTCTTC	CASTWTSDYNEQFF
-	TRBV20-1	TRBD2	TRBJ2-5	TGCAGGGTAGCGGGGCAAGAGACCCAGTACTTC	CRVAGQETQYF